This T cell receptor (beta chain) was documented in a study of graft-versus-host responses after intestinal transplantation. Study context: The recipients all started with anti-thymocyte globulin induction and then took tacrolimus and steroids for around three years.

Study-wide results and caveats: Allografts of one patient group, those with graft-donor T cell macrochimerism, had high graft-versus-host to host-versus-graft clonal ratios. GvH clones were found in recipient marrow; some appeared first in ileum or blood.

Germline V lookup: CDR1 LGHNT, CDR2 FRNRAP. The CDR3 spans 15 residues. V lost 1 base and J 5 bases, leaving 11 bases between the germline ends. With regard to this clone: The antigen remains undetermined.

Using immunoSEQ multiplex PCR, the repertoire was profiled, and TCRdb retains in-frame clones only, with some absent. The sample gives some 55,000 clones, about 90% of which show up once; approximately 5.5% is in the top ten. Sequenced material: PBMCs, taken roughly 680 days after intestinal transplant. This TCR was recovered from a human patient who received an intestinal transplant, so some T cells may come from the graft donor. The chain carries TRBV12-5 and TRBJ2-2; a weak D match, TRBD1 (6 bases). CDR3 protein: CASGLGKQGTGELFF. In DNA, the CDR3 is TGTGCTAGTGGTTTGGGAAAACAGGGTACCGGGGAGCTGTTTTTT.